There are many counts of the clone carrying this TCR beta chain. Its antigen is currently unknown. CDR1 and CDR2 (germline): LGHDT, YNNKEL (reference sequence). CDR3 size: 14 residues. V dropped 6 bases and J dropped 6 bases, with 15 bases sitting between them. The sample originates from a study of T-cell reconstitution after alpha-beta-depleted transplantation in children. As it was prepared, the TCRbeta library received unique molecular identifiers. MiXCR was run by TCRdb on the PCR reads, yielding one entry per CDR3 protein. The table has some 80,000 distinct CDR3 sequences, around 18% seen once; the top ten hold 40% to 65%. Study outcomes and limitations: Diversity and T-cell counts at one year after transplant derived mostly from new T cells.

V is TRBV3-1 and J is TRBJ2-1; D is possibly TRBD1 or TRBD2 (5 bases each). Sequenced material: PBMCs, mostly from graft donor cells, taken 360 days after TCRalphabeta/CD19-depleted stem cell transplant. This clonotype was sampled from a male patient between 2 and 10 years old who had a stem cell transplant for acute lymphoblastic leukemia, so the T cells may come from the graft donor. CDR3 protein: CASSRKWGTNEQFF. The DNA of the CDR3 is TGTGCCAGCAGTCGGAAATGGGGGACCAATGAGCAGTTCTTC.